This T cell receptor (beta chain) was identified in a study of somatic mutations in cytotoxic T cells in rheumatoid arthritis. Study-level results: A largest CD8+ clone above 20% of CD8+ cells occurred in about an eighth of the 65 patients. No significant CD8+ T-cell clonality difference was found between rheumatoid arthritis patients and age-matched controls. Antigens recognized by the expanded CD8+ clones were unknown.

V was pared by 0 bases and J by 4 bases, with 13 bases between. The CDR3 runs 17 residues. Germline CDR1 LGHNA, CDR2 YSLEER. The method was immunoSEQ multiplex PCR; TCRdb's version includes in-frame clones alone and lacks a portion of them. The data contain roughly 19,000 clones, about 86% of them singletons. In regard to this clone: Its antigen remains unidentified.

Positive magnetic bead selection, which isolated the CD4+ and CD8+ cells, was followed by a flow cytometry check of purity. Sequencing was performed on CD8+ T cells sorted from blood. The clonotype was recovered from a woman between 50 and 59 years old in good health. The chain combines TRBV4-3 with TRBJ2-6; D remains ambiguous. The CDR3 sequence is CASSQESLGVGANVLTF. CDR3 sequence (DNA): TGCGCCAGCAGCCAAGAGAGCCTCGGTGTAGGGGCCAACGTCCTGACTTTC.